These 4 T cell receptor beta chains were all obtained from the same sample, sequenced in a study of cytomegalovirus exposure and HLA in healthy donors. Primers: 60 Vbeta forward and 13 Jbeta reverse. Sequenced by immunoSEQ multiplex PCR; TCRdb stores in-frame clones only, minus some. Altogether approximately 170,000 clones are present, approximately 84% being singletons, with the ten largest covering about 4.3%. Sequenced material: PBMCs. The receptors here all came from a woman between 50 and 59 years old in good health and CMV-seropositive.

J is TRBJ1-5 and V is TRBV27; weak D call: TRBD1 (5 bases). Germline V gene lookup returns CDR1 MNHEY and CDR2 SMNVEV (reference sequence). Between the trimmed V and J ends, which lost 3 bases and 7 bases, there was a span of 10 bases. The CDR3 runs 13 residues. In DNA, the CDR3 is TGTGCCAGCAGTTTGGGGCCCAGGCAGCCCCAGCATTTT. Its translation is CASSLGPRQPQHF.

The chain has TRBV7-9 and TRBJ1-1; D is uncertain. Germline V gene sequence: CDR1 SEHNR, CDR2 FQNEAQ (reference sequence). The CDR3 spans 12 residues. The V end lost 4 bases, the J end lost 3 bases, and 6 bases lay between the germline ends. DNA for the CDR3: TGTGCCAGCAGCTCCGCGGACACTGAAGCTTTCTTT. Translating it yields CASSSADTEAFF.

The chain uses TRBV5-1 and TRBJ1-1, with TRBD1 as a possible D gene (6 bases). In germline, CDR1 is SGHRS, CDR2 YFSETQ. The length of the CDR3 is 14 residues. V gave up 0 bases and J gave up 6 bases, with 12 bases separating them. CDR3 nucleotides: TGCGCCAGCAGCTTGGGGGGGCAGGCTCCTGAAGCTTTCTTT. It yields the protein CASSLGGQAPEAFF.

The chain is built from TRBV4-1 and TRBJ1-3; weak D call: TRBD1 (5 bases). The CDR3 covers 15 residues. The germline CDR1 and CDR2 sequences are MGHRA and YSYEKL. The V gene lost 3 bases and the J gene lost 1 base, with 10 bases spanning the gap. CDR3 amino acids: CASSHADSSGNTIYF. CDR3 nucleotides: TGCGCCAGCAGCCATGCTGACAGTTCTGGAAACACCATATATTTT.